This T cell receptor (beta chain) was sequenced in a study of post-analysis software for immune sequencing data. Study information: As for disease course, relapsing-remitting, secondary progressive and progressive-relapsing multiple sclerosis were all included.

This clonotype was found once. Its matching antigen is unknown. A read error may produce the germline difference seen at one junction end. Findings and caveats of the study: Batch-matched samples strongly co-clustered by F measure.

Prepared TCR beta cDNA libraries contained unique molecular identifiers. TCRdb reanalysed the PCR reads using MiXCR and keeps one entry per CDR3 protein. The sample holds hundreds of thousands of distinct CDR3 sequences, 55% to 70% seen once. This sequence was found in a girl aged 2 to 10 with multiple sclerosis. The material sequenced was blood.

In nucleotides, the CDR3 is TGCGCCAGCAGTGAAGCGTCATGGGGAGATACGCGGTATTTT. The encoded protein is CASSEASWGDTRYF. The V call is TRBV2, the J call TRBJ2-3, with D perhaps matching TRBD2 (5 bases). Germline V gives CDR1 SNHLY, CDR2 FYNNEI. This CDR3 contains 14 residues.